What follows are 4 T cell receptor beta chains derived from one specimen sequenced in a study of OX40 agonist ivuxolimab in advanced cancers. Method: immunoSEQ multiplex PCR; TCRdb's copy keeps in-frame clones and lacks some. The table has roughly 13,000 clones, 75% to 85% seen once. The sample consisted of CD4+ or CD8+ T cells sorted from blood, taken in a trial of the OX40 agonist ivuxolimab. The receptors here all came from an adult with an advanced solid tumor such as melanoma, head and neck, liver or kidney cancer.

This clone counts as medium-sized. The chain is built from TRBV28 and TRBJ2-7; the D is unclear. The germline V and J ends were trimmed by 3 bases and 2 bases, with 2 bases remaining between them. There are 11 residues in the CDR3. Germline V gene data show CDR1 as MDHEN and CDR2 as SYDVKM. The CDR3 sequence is CASSFTYEQYF. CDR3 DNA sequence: TGTGCCAGCAGTTTTACCTACGAGCAGTACTTC.

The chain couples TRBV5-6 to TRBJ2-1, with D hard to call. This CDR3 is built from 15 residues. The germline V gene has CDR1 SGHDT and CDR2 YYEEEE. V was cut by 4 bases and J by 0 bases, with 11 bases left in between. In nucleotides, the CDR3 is TGTGCCAGCAGCCCCATGACGAGCTCCTACAATGAGCAGTTCTTC. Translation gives CASSPMTSSYNEQFF.

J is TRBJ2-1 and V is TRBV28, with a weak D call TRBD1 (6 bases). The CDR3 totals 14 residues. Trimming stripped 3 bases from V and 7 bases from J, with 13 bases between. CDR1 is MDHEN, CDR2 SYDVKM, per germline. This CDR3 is CASSLGHPGNEQFF. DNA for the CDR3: TGTGCCAGCAGTTTGGGACATCCTGGGAATGAGCAGTTCTTC. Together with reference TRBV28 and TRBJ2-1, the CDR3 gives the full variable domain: DVKVTQSSRYLVKRTGEKVFLECVQDMDHENMFWYRQDPGLGLRLIYFSYDVKMKEKGDIPEGYSVSREKKERFSLILESASTNQTSMYLCASSLGHPGNEQFFGPGTRLTVL.

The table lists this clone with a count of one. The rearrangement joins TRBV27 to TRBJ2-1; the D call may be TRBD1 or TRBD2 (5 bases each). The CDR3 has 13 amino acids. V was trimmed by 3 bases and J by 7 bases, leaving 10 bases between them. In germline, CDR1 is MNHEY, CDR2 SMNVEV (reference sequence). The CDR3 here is CASSFTRENEQFF. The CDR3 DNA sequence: TGTGCCAGCAGTTTTACCAGGGAGAATGAGCAGTTCTTC.